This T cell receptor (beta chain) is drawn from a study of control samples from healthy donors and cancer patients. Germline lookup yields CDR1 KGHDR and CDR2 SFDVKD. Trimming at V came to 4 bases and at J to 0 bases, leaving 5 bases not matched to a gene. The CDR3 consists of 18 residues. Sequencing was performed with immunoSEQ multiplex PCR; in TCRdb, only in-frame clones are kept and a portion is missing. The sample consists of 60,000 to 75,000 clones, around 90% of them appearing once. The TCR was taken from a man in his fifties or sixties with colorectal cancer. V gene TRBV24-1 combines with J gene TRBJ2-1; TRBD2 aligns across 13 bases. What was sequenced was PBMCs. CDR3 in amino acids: CATSDSGLAGDSYNEQFF. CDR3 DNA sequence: TGTGCCACCAGTGACTCAGGACTAGCGGGGGACTCCTACAATGAGCAGTTCTTC.